This T cell receptor (beta chain) was retrieved from a study of T-cell memory formation after mild COVID-19. General observations from the study: Some SARS-CoV-2-responding clones were already detected in memory before infection. Clones that contracted clustered mainly in CM and EM if CD4+ and in EMRA if CD8+.

Turning to this clonotype: Antigen unknown.

Unmatched junction bases numbered 2, after V lost 1 base and J lost 6 bases. The CDR3 covers 14 residues. Germline CDR1 and CDR2: KGHSH and LQKENI. UMIs and sample barcodes were carried by the TCR alpha and TCR beta cDNA libraries that 5'RACE produced using constant-segment primers. TCRdb ran MiXCR on the 5' RACE reads and lists one entry per CDR3 protein. Of 550,000 to 700,000 distinct CDR3 sequences detected, roughly 18% appear once; the ten largest clones hold about 12%. This clonotype was sampled from an adult woman who had mild COVID-19 (a few samples of this study predate the infection). Cell type and time point are not known. The sample comprised PBMCs or a T cell subset sorted from them (not recorded which). The rearrangement uses TRBV18 and TRBJ1-5; TRBD1 aligns across 8 bases. The CDR3: CASSPRQGAQPQHF. The DNA of the CDR3 is TGTGCCAGCTCACCACGGCAGGGGGCTCAGCCCCAGCATTTT.